The 23 T cell receptor beta chains below were found in one sample sequenced in a study of T cell repertoires in cytomegalovirus infection. TCRdb re-analysed the reads in MiXCR, keeping a single row per CDR3 protein. The sample includes hundreds of thousands of distinct CDR3 sequences, around a sixth of them seen just once. What was sequenced was PBMCs. The receptors here all came from a human donor in good health (CMV status not recorded). Some clones in this sample may be carry-over from other donors' samples.

This clonotype was seen at least ten times. The chain links TRBV7-2 to TRBJ2-7; the match to TRBD2 covers 9 bases. Trimming removed 4 bases from V and 4 bases from J; junction bases left unmatched: 11. CDR3 size: 16 residues. Germline values: CDR1 SGHTA, CDR2 FQGNSA. The CDR3 DNA sequence: TGTGCCAGCAGCTCCTCAGCGGGGACTAGCTCTTACGAGCAGTACTTC. Its translation is CASSSSAGTSSYEQYF.

The V call is TRBV6-6, the J call TRBJ2-7, with D maybe TRBD2 (5 bases). The CDR3 is 15 amino acids. Trimming left V 2 bases short and J 4 bases short, with 15 bases between. Germline V gene sequence: CDR1 MNHNY, CDR2 SVGAGI (reference sequence). The CDR3 spells CASSYKWPEAYEQYF. The CDR3 coding sequence is TGTGCCAGCAGTTACAAGTGGCCGGAGGCATACGAGCAGTACTTC.

This chain uses TRBV2 with TRBJ2-1, with 7 bases aligning to TRBD2. Losses at the gene ends were 4 bases for V and 3 bases for J; bases not matched to a gene: 6. The V gene's germline CDR1 is SNHLY and CDR2 FYNNEI. The CDR3 loop spans 15 amino acids. The CDR3 DNA is TGTGCCAGCAGTGTGGGGAGGGCTTACTACAATGAGCAGTTCTTC. Translating it yields CASSVGRAYYNEQFF.

Only a few counts were recorded for this clonotype. The genes are TRBV5-8 and TRBJ2-7; 8 bases fit TRBD1. Germline V gives CDR1 SGHTS, CDR2 YDEGEE. CDR3 length: 15 amino acids. Losses at the gene ends were 4 bases for V and 6 bases for J; bases not matched to a gene: 12. This CDR3 reads CASSPRTGRMGEQYF. CDR3 bases: TGTGCCAGCAGCCCACGGACAGGGCGTATGGGCGAGCAGTACTTC.

This clonotype was seen a handful of times. This chain connects TRBV14 to TRBJ1-5; no reliable D call. Trimming left V 4 bases short and J 6 bases short, with 10 bases between. This CDR3 is built from 13 residues. Germline values: CDR1 SGHDN, CDR2 FVKESK. CDR3 amino acids: CASSPLGGQPQHF. DNA of the CDR3: TGTGCCAGCAGCCCCCTCGGAGGTCAGCCCCAGCATTTT.

J is TRBJ2-5 and V is TRBV6-2 or TRBV6-3; D is possibly TRBD1 (6 bases). V lost 7 bases and J 2 bases, leaving 11 bases between the germline ends. This CDR3 spans 13 amino acids. Per germline, CDR1 MNHEY and CDR2 SVGEGT. Here the CDR3 reads CASIGTSQETQYF. The CDR3 DNA reads TGTGCCAGCATCGGGACATCACAAGAGACCCAGTACTTC.

This chain's CDR3 is CASSIYNSEQFF. The CDR3 coding sequence is TGTGCCAGTAGTATCTACAATAGTGAGCAGTTCTTC. The genes are TRBV19 and TRBJ2-1, with D uncertain. Germline lookup yields CDR1 LNHDA and CDR2 SQIVND (reference sequence). This CDR3 has 12 residues. With 3 bases removed from V and 9 bases from J, the gap between germline ends came to 9 bases. The full variable domain, completed using reference TRBV19 and TRBJ2-1, is DGGITQSPKYLFRKEGQNVTLSCEQNLNHDAMYWYRQDPGQGLRLIYYSQIVNDFQKGDIAEGYSVSREKKESFPLTVTSAQKNPTAFYLCASSIYNSEQFFGPGTRLTVL.

The V call is TRBV20-1, the J call TRBJ1-2; 8 bases line up with TRBD1. With 1 base clipped from V and 4 bases from J, the junction kept 8 bases outside the gene matches. The CDR3 consists of 15 residues. From germline, CDR1 is DFQATT and CDR2 SNEGSKA (reference sequence). The CDR3 sequence is CSARGGGQALYGYTF. The CDR3, as DNA: TGCAGTGCTAGAGGTGGGGGACAGGCGCTCTATGGCTACACCTTC.

The chain links TRBV4-2 to TRBJ1-1; D is possibly TRBD1 (6 bases). Trimming pared 1 base from V and 4 bases from J, leaving 10 bases between. CDR1 and CDR2 from the germline V gene are LGHNA and YNFKEQ. The CDR3 is 14 amino acids. The CDR3 region is CASSQVQGTTEAFF. The CDR3 bases are TGTGCCAGCAGCCAAGTTCAGGGGACCACTGAAGCTTTCTTT.

This clonotype was seen a handful of times. The chain carries TRBV6-1 and TRBJ1-2, with D possibly being TRBD1 (6 bases). Germline V gene data show CDR1 as MNHNS and CDR2 as SASEGT. V lost 5 bases, J lost 9 bases, and 22 bases lay in between. This CDR3 comprises 15 residues. The CDR3 DNA is TGTGCCAGCAGTCGATGGGACACTGCGGAGATGAGCTACACCTTC. Its translation is CASSRWDTAEMSYTF.

This clonotype was counted at least ten times. This rearrangement joins TRBV20-1 to TRBJ2-3; 10 nucleotides line up with TRBD2. The ends lost 1 base at V and 2 bases at J; junction bases unmatched: 3. Germline lookup yields CDR1 DFQATT and CDR2 SNEGSKA (reference sequence). The CDR3 totals 15 residues. The CDR3 DNA sequence: TGCAGTGCTAGAGGGCTAGCGGGGGCCACAGATACGCAGTATTTT. Translated: CSARGLAGATDTQYF.

The chain carries TRBV11-1 and TRBJ2-2; 9 positions agree with TRBD1. J gave up 1 base and V 5 bases, and 5 bases lay outside the gene matches. CDR3 length: 16 amino acids. Germline V CDR1 and CDR2: SGHAT, FQDESV (reference sequence). The CDR3 region has the DNA TGTGCCAGCAGCCCATGGGACAGGGAGAACACCGGGGAGCTGTTTTTT. It codes for CASSPWDRENTGELFF.

This clonotype has more than one count but fewer than ten. The J gene is TRBJ2-2, the V gene TRBV7-9; a weak D match, TRBD1 (5 bases). The CDR3 runs to 15 residues. Looked up from germline, CDR1 is SEHNR and CDR2 is FQNEAQ (reference sequence). V gave up 8 bases and J gave up 0 bases, with 13 bases separating them. The CDR3 protein is CASGGPGSNTGELFF. CDR3 in DNA: TGTGCCAGCGGTGGGCCAGGGTCGAACACCGGGGAGCTGTTTTTT.

CDR3 nucleotides: TGCAGTGCTAGAGGTCAGGGGGCTCATTGGGATTCACCCCTCCACTTT. It translates to CSARGQGAHWDSPLHF. V usage is TRBV20-1 and J usage is TRBJ1-6, with 8 nucleotides matching TRBD1. CDR1 and CDR2 (germline): DFQATT, SNEGSKA (reference sequence). The J segment lost 8 bases and the V segment lost 1 base, leaving 10 bases of the junction unmatched. This CDR3 is built from 16 residues.

To note about this clonotype: The junction differs from germline at one of its ends, possibly a read error. The chain joins TRBV29-1 to TRBJ2-7; 8 bases line up with TRBD1. The CDR3 is made up of 19 amino acids. Germline CDR1 is SQVTM and CDR2 is ANQGSEA. The CDR3 DNA follows: TGCGGCGTTGAAGGAAGTCACTCACCGGGTGGGACAGGACTCTACGAGCAGTACTTC. It is translated as CGVEGSHSPGGTGLYEQYF.

The chain uses TRBV12-3 or TRBV12-4 and TRBJ2-7; D tentatively reads TRBD1 or TRBD2 (5 bases each). Trimming stripped 2 bases from V and 0 bases from J, with 11 bases between. This CDR3 has 15 amino acids. The CDR3 spells CASSLRSGHSYEQYF. The CDR3 DNA reads as TGTGCCAGCAGTTTAAGATCGGGGCACTCCTACGAGCAGTACTTC.

The chain joins TRBV28 to TRBJ1-2; 7 bases agree with TRBD1. Germline V gene sequence: CDR1 MDHEN, CDR2 SYDVKM. With 4 bases clipped from V and 4 bases from J, the junction kept 6 bases outside the gene matches. This CDR3 is built from 14 residues. DNA for the CDR3: TGTGCCAGCAGTTCCCGGAGACAGGGCTATGGCTACACCTTC. Residues: CASSSRRQGYGYTF.

This clonotype has a count of ten or more. The rearrangement joins TRBV19 to TRBJ1-6, with D uncertain. V was pared by 7 bases and J by 9 bases, with 19 bases between. CDR3 length equals 15 residues. Per the germline V gene, CDR1 is LNHDA and CDR2 is SQIVND (reference sequence). The CDR3 is CASTRLPQPGSPLHF. CDR3 bases: TGTGCCAGTACCCGCTTACCCCAGCCGGGTTCACCCCTCCACTTT.

The chain uses TRBV6-1 and TRBJ2-2; D not resolved. Germline V gene sequence: CDR1 MNHNS, CDR2 SASEGT. V gave up 10 bases and J gave up 1 base, with 13 bases separating them. This CDR3 contains 14 residues. The CDR3 coding sequence is TGTGCCACGCGCCTTGACGGGAACACCGGGGAGCTGTTTTTT. Its translation: CATRLDGNTGELFF.

The rearrangement joins TRBV15 to TRBJ2-3; D uncertain. From germline, CDR1 is LNHNV and CDR2 YYDKDF (reference sequence). With 0 bases removed from V and 5 bases from J, the gap between germline ends came to 9 bases. The CDR3 sequence is 14 residues long. CDR3 residues: CATSRDVWGDTQYF. CDR3 nucleotides: TGTGCCACCAGCAGAGATGTGTGGGGAGATACGCAGTATTTT.

This clonotype showed up just a few times. The rearrangement links TRBV20-1 to TRBJ2-3; D not certain. Per germline, CDR1 DFQATT and CDR2 SNEGSKA (reference sequence). The CDR3 covers 16 residues. The V end lost 1 base, the J end lost 5 bases, and 19 bases lay between the germline ends. The CDR3 is CSARGGYPSSGDTQYF. For the CDR3, the DNA is TGCAGTGCTAGAGGCGGCTACCCATCCTCTGGAGATACGCAGTATTTT.

The rearrangement joins TRBV29-1 to TRBJ2-7; 7 bases match TRBD2. Germline CDR1 and CDR2: SQVTM and ANQGSEA. This CDR3 is built from 15 residues. The trim removed 4 bases at V and 5 bases at J, leaving 14 bases unmatched. Written as DNA, the CDR3 is TGCAGCGTTGTCATCTCCGGGGGGTCCCGGGACGAGCAGTACTTC. Its translation is CSVVISGGSRDEQYF.

This clonotype showed up many times. This sequence joins TRBV7-9 and TRBJ2-1; D perhaps matches TRBD2 (7 bases). Germline CDR1 is SEHNR and CDR2 is FQNEAQ (reference sequence). The CDR3 covers 14 residues. The V gene lost 7 bases and the J gene lost 4 bases, with 14 bases spanning the gap. The CDR3 spells CASKGGGLYNEQFF. CDR3 nucleotide sequence: TGTGCCAGCAAGGGCGGGGGCCTTTACAATGAGCAGTTCTTC. Together with reference TRBV7-9 and TRBJ2-1, the CDR3 gives the full variable domain: DTGVSQNPRHKITKRGQNVTFRCDPISEHNRLYWYRQTLGQGPEFLTYFQNEAQLEKSRLLSDRFSAERPKGSFSTLEIQRTEQGDSAMYLCASKGGGLYNEQFFGPGTRLTVL.